The present entry profiles one T cell receptor (beta chain) with its context. Its antigen is still unknown. This sample stems from a study of CD8+ T cells in alopecia areata. CD4+ cells from roughly five patients were sorted into CD25+CD127- cells. Samples from alopecia areata patients were lesional scalp punch biopsies and peripheral blood. Sequencing relied on a cDNA template that was reverse transcribed from extracted RNA. Method: immunoSEQ multiplex PCR; TCRdb's copy keeps in-frame clones and lacks some. The sample lists under 40,000 clones; roughly half were seen once. The CDR3 sequence is 13 residues long. V dropped 0 bases and J dropped 6 bases, with 6 bases sitting between them. Germline V lookup: CDR1 SGHRS, CDR2 YFSETQ. Study-level results: Elevated clonality characterized lesional scalp relative to normal scalp, particularly in alopecia totalis/universalis.

The sample was CD4+ Tregs sorted from blood. This rearrangement joins TRBV5-1 to TRBJ2-2; no definite D call. This clonotype was sampled from a human donor with alopecia areata. The CDR3 loop reads CASSLEGPGELFF. The CDR3 nucleotides are TGCGCCAGCAGCTTGGAGGGCCCCGGGGAGCTGTTTTTT.